These 20 T cell receptor beta chains originate from one sample sequenced in a study of breast tumors, draining lymph nodes, adjacent tissues. MiXCR, run by TCRdb on the multiplex PCR reads, gives a single entry per CDR3 protein. The data hold about 180,000 distinct CDR3 sequences, with roughly 30% observed a single time. The lymph nodes were axillary draining lymph nodes from breast cancer patients. Sequences were obtained from axillary lymph node tissue. These receptors were taken from a female donor with breast cancer. Some clones in this sample may be carry-over from other donors' samples.

On this clonotype itself: The junction does not match germline at one end; this may be a read error. The chain links TRBV7-3 to TRBJ1-2; the match to TRBD1 covers 7 bases. The V gene's germline CDR1 is SGHTA and CDR2 FQGTGA. The CDR3 length is 15 residues. The CDR3 DNA is TGTGCCAGCAGCCCTGGGGGAGGGGGCCACTATGGCTACCCCTTC. It yields the protein CASSPGGGGHYGYPF.

This clonotype was counted many times. The V call is TRBV5-6, the J call TRBJ2-7; tentatively, D is TRBD1 (5 bases). V was cut by 10 bases and J by 3 bases, with 20 bases left in between. Germline V gene sequence: CDR1 SGHDT, CDR2 YYEEEE. CDR3 length: 14 residues. As DNA, the CDR3 is TGTGCCGGACATACCTCAGGTCCTTACTACGAGCAGTACTTC. It specifies CAGHTSGPYYEQYF.

Comments on this clonotype: A much larger clone sits a single nucleotide away, making a read error possible. This sequence joins TRBV5-8 and TRBJ2-2, with no clear D. Germline CDR1 reads SGHTS; CDR2 reads YDEGEE. The CDR3 is 16 residues long. The germline V and J ends were trimmed by 0 bases and 0 bases, with 9 bases remaining between them. The CDR3 DNA sequence: TGTGCCAGCAGCTTGGTCCGTGCGGCGAACACCGGGGAGCTGTTTTTT. Translating gives CASSLVRAANTGELFF.

This clonotype is labeled medium-sized (0.01 to 0.1%). This rearrangement joins TRBV10-3 to TRBJ2-3, with a tentative D call TRBD2 (6 bases). This CDR3 is 16 amino acids long. Germline CDR1 ENHRY, CDR2 SYGVKD. V lost 4 bases to trimming and J lost 6 bases, with 20 bases between them. The CDR3 protein is CAISGRLDPPQDTQYF. The CDR3 DNA follows: TGTGCCATCAGTGGACGACTAGACCCCCCACAGGATACGCAGTATTTT.

This sequence joins TRBV19 and TRBJ2-3; 7 positions agree with TRBD2. The J segment lost 0 bases and the V segment lost 5 bases, leaving 5 bases of the junction unmatched. The CDR3 has 15 amino acids. Germline lookup yields CDR1 LNHDA and CDR2 SQIVND (reference sequence). This CDR3 is CASSVASGSTDTQYF. DNA for the CDR3: TGTGCCAGTAGTGTGGCTAGCGGAAGCACAGATACGCAGTATTTT. The full variable domain, completed using reference TRBV19 and TRBJ2-3, is DGGITQSPKYLFRKEGQNVTLSCEQNLNHDAMYWYRQDPGQGLRLIYYSQIVNDFQKGDIAEGYSVSREKKESFPLTVTSAQKNPTAFYLCASSVASGSTDTQYFGPGTRLTVL.

The sample holds a few counts of this clonotype. The chain carries TRBV3-1 and TRBJ1-2; 12 positions match TRBD1. Germline assignment: CDR1 LGHDT and CDR2 YNNKEL (reference sequence). The CDR3 extends over 15 amino acids. V lost 6 bases and J lost 2; bases outside the gene matches: 4. As DNA, the CDR3 is TGTGCCAGCAGTGCCGGGACAGGGGGCAACTATGGCTACACCTTC. It specifies CASSAGTGGNYGYTF.

The genes are TRBV7-9 and TRBJ2-1, with 8 bases that match TRBD1. This CDR3 spans 15 amino acids. The trim removed 5 bases at V and 2 bases at J, leaving 5 bases unmatched. Germline V gene data show CDR1 as SEHNR and CDR2 as FQNEAQ (reference sequence). CDR3 coding DNA: TGTGCCAGCAGCCTACAGGGGGTCCCCTACAATGAGCAGTTCTTC. The encoded protein is CASSLQGVPYNEQFF.

This clonotype was counted a few times. This may arise from a read error, as a much more abundant clone is one base away. The rearrangement links TRBV20-1 to TRBJ1-2; 9 bases are shared with TRBD1. CDR1 and CDR2 (germline): DFQATT, SNEGSKA (reference sequence). The CDR3 extends over 14 amino acids. DNA of the CDR3: TGCAGTGCTAATGACAGGGGGATAGACTATGGCTACGCCTTC. Protein sequence: CSANDRGIDYGYAF.

This clonotype showed up many times. The chain uses TRBV7-3 and TRBJ2-3; 8 bases agree with TRBD1. The CDR3 runs 15 residues. Losses at the gene ends were 4 bases for V and 5 bases for J; bases not matched to a gene: 8. Germline V gene lookup returns CDR1 SGHTA and CDR2 FQGTGA. The CDR3 here is CASSSGTGLKDTQYF. CDR3 in DNA: TGTGCCAGCAGCTCGGGGACAGGATTGAAAGATACGCAGTATTTT. Supplemented by reference TRBV7-3 and TRBJ2-3, the full variable domain reads GAGVSQTPSNKVTEKGKYVELRCDPISGHTALYWYRQSLGQGPEFLIYFQGTGAADDSGLPNDRFFAVRPEGSVSTLKIQRTERGDSAVYLCASSSGTGLKDTQYFGPGTRLTVL.

As for this clonotype: The germline gene is not matched at one end of the junction; a read error may be the cause. J is TRBJ2-5 and V is TRBV7-3, with D unclear. The germline V gene has CDR1 SGHTA and CDR2 FQGTGA. The CDR3 runs to 15 residues. The CDR3 nucleotides are TGTGCCAGCACTCCCCTCGGGTTGGAGTCGGAGACCCAGCACTTT. Translated: CASTPLGLESETQHF.

V gene TRBV25-1 combines with J gene TRBJ2-7; no clear D gene. Deletions cut 1 base from V and 1 base from J, with 20 bases between. The CDR3 has 18 amino acids. Germline CDR1 is MGHDK and CDR2 is SYGVNS. The CDR3 nucleotides are TGTGCCAGCAGTGAATGGTCTAACAGCCAGTCTAGGTCCTACGAGCAGTACTTC. Translated, it gives CASSEWSNSQSRSYEQYF.

This clonotype has more than one count but fewer than ten. A single base separates this from a much larger clone, so it may be a read error. The chain uses TRBV11-3 and TRBJ2-7; TRBD1 or TRBD2 may be the D gene (5 bases each). CDR3 length equals 15 residues. The germline gives CDR1 SGHNT, CDR2 YENEEA. The ends were cut back, 1 base at V and 3 bases at J, with 13 bases in the middle. The CDR3 reads CASSLGGRASYEQYF. In DNA, the CDR3 is TGTGCCAGCAGCTTAGGGGGACGGGCCAGCTACGAGCAGTACTTC.

This clonotype has at least ten counts. The chain links TRBV6-5 to TRBJ2-7, with TRBD1 matching 9 bases. There are 17 residues in the CDR3. Per the germline V gene, CDR1 is MNHEY and CDR2 is SVGAGI. The trim removed 0 bases at V and 3 bases at J, leaving 9 bases unmatched. Here the CDR3 reads CASSYSTGTGLYYEQYF. Written as DNA, the CDR3 is TGTGCCAGCAGTTACTCGACAGGGACAGGGTTATACTACGAGCAGTACTTC.

In the case of this clonotype: One junction end does not reproduce the germline sequence, and a read error may be involved. V gene TRBV6-1 combines with J gene TRBJ1-6; 7 bases map to TRBD1. Germline V gene lookup returns CDR1 MNHNS and CDR2 SASEGT. This CDR3 comprises 14 residues. CDR3 nucleotides: TGTGCCTGCAGCCGGGACAGTTATAATTCACCCCTCCACTTT. Protein: CACSRDSYNSPLHF.

This clonotype was found many times. This chain connects TRBV7-3 to TRBJ2-1; D call uncertain. The CDR3 extends over 14 amino acids. V lost 0 bases and J lost 10, with 13 bases in between. Germline CDR1 SGHTA, CDR2 FQGTGA. The CDR3 nucleotides are TGTGCCAGCAGCTTAACGATAGAAGGCAGCGAGCAGTTCTTC. Its translation is CASSLTIEGSEQFF.

In its sample, this clonotype was seen many times. The genes are TRBV6-2 or TRBV6-3 and TRBJ2-7; D could derive from TRBD1 or TRBD2 (5 bases each). Germline V gives CDR1 MNHEY, CDR2 SVGEGT. Trimming took off 6 bases at V and 5 bases at J, with 14 bases between the two ends. There are 13 residues in the CDR3. The CDR3 is CASRYVLGHEQYF. The CDR3 DNA is TGTGCCAGCAGGTATGTCTTGGGACACGAGCAGTACTTC.

V is TRBV7-9 and J is TRBJ2-7; D remains unclear. V was pared by 1 base and J by 2 bases, with 6 bases between. CDR1 is SEHNR, CDR2 FQNEAQ, per germline (reference sequence). The CDR3 contains 13 residues. CDR3 nucleotide sequence: TGTGCCAGCAGCTTAGATCCTCCCTACGAGCAGTACTTC. Translated: CASSLDPPYEQYF.

The CDR3 DNA reads TGTGCCAGCAGCCAAGATAGGGTCGTGGGGGCCAACGTCCTGACTTTC. It yields the protein CASSQDRVVGANVLTF. The chain combines TRBV4-2 with TRBJ2-6; no definite D call. Trimming removed 0 bases at V and 4 bases at J, with 10 bases between. The CDR3 runs 16 residues. CDR1 and CDR2 from the germline V gene are LGHNA and YNFKEQ.

This clonotype has ten or more counts. The rearrangement uses TRBV5-6 and TRBJ2-5, with TRBD2 as a possible D gene (5 bases). The germline V gene encodes CDR1 SGHDT and CDR2 YYEEEE. The CDR3 is 15 amino acids. The V end was cut by 4 bases, the J end by 5 bases, with 18 bases between. DNA of the CDR3: TGTGCCAGCAGCCCACCCCGGACTGGGAAGGAGACCCAGTACTTC. Amino acids: CASSPPRTGKETQYF. Supplemented by reference TRBV5-6 and TRBJ2-5, the full variable domain reads DAGVTQSPTHLIKTRGQQVTLRCSPKSGHDTVSWYQQALGQGPQFIFQYYEEEERQRGNFPDRFSGHQFPNYSSELNVNALLLGDSALYLCASSPPRTGKETQYFGPGTRLLVL.

This clonotype was seen repeatedly, ten times or more. The rearrangement links TRBV18 to TRBJ2-2, with D tentatively TRBD1 (6 bases). Germline CDR1 reads KGHSH; CDR2 reads LQKENI. V lost 5 bases to trimming and J lost 2 bases, with 9 bases between them. The CDR3 has 14 amino acids. The CDR3 sequence: CASSTDRNTGELFF. The CDR3 DNA reads as TGTGCCAGCTCAACGGACAGAAACACCGGGGAGCTGTTTTTT.